This T cell receptor beta chain is from a study of blood T cell repertoires in COVID-19. Study at large: Italy, Spain and the United States were the sources of the convalescent and acute COVID-19 samples.

The junction had 6 bases not matched to a gene; V was cut back by 3 bases and J by 1 base. This CDR3 spans 15 amino acids. CDR1 and CDR2 (germline): DFQATT, SNEGSKA (reference sequence). TCRdb keeps only in-frame clones here, not all; method: immunoSEQ multiplex PCR. The sample has about 140,000 clones; approximately 73% are singletons. V usage is TRBV20-1 and J usage is TRBJ2-7; 10 positions match TRBD2. This clonotype originated in a man in his fifties or sixties with acute or convalescent COVID-19. The sample was peripheral blood. For the CDR3, the DNA is TGCAGTGCTAGTAGGCTAGCGGGAGTTTCCTACGAGCAGTACTTC. It specifies CSASRLAGVSYEQYF.